This TCR beta chain is from a study of blood T cell repertoires in COVID-19. Study information: Some COVID-19 samples were acute and others convalescent; all came from the United States, Italy and Spain. PBMCs, B-cell-depleted T cells, or T cells were the source of the cDNA or gDNA that made up the material.

The authors' processing: From reference gene primer amplification, estimates of nucleated cell counts were derived. TCRdb's table, derived via immunoSEQ multiplex PCR, lists solely in-frame clones and lacks some. The V and J calls and clone size are taken from that table; D and trimming were inferred from the DNA. The sample has about 87,000 clones, approximately 86% seen once; the top ten hold 3%. Trimming cost V 5 bases and J 4 bases; bases outside gene matches: 10. The germline CDR1 and CDR2 sequences are MNHEY and SMNVEV (reference sequence). The CDR3 is 16 amino acids. During active infection, Seattle patients enrolled and were then monitored through disease.

The clonotype originates from a woman aged 80 or older with COVID-19, enrolled during active disease. What was sequenced was peripheral blood. The chain joins TRBV27 to TRBJ2-2, with TRBD2 matching 7 bases. Here the CDR3 DNA reads TGTGCCAGCAGTCACATTGGTGCGGGGGTCACCGGGGAGCTGTTTTTT. Translated, it gives CASSHIGAGVTGELFF.